This TCR beta chain appears in the sequencing data of a study of CD8+CD57+ T cells in acquired aplastic anemia (dated by TCRdb to the late 2010s). For the study in its entirety: DNA extracted from sorted CD4+ and CD8+ cells had a mean of about 3 ug, with a range of roughly 0.18 to 27.4 ug. Healthy donor samples averaged approximately 10 million reads for CD4+ and approximately 11 million for CD8+ cells. What the work shows at the level of the full study, not this receptor alone: Although 25 to 30 CD8+ CDR3 sequences were shared by patients and controls, these sequences appeared highly expressed in patients and within the immunodominant clones of patients. No significant difference in CD8+ Simpson's diversity was found between patients and healthy controls (P=0.060).

V loses 9 bases at its end and J loses 3 bases; junction bases beyond the gene matches: 7. From the germline V gene (reference sequence), CDR1 is LNHNV and CDR2 is YYDKDF. The CDR3 covers 14 residues, taking in both the cysteine and the phenylalanine. The read is trimmed to its CDR3 DNA, 42 bases read in frame from base 1. Remarks on this clonotype: No cognate antigen has been identified for it. No much larger clonotype is one base removed from it; base qualities were not supplied.

TCR beta VDJ combination and CDR3 sequence profiling used genomic DNA as the template. An Illumina HiSeq 2000 was used for TCR repertoire sequencing. As for the original processing: Repertoires were assessed using TRBV/TRBJ rearrangement plots, CDR3 size and DJ length profiles, and Simpson's diversity index. Whichever DNA sequence was most abundant in the deep sequencing data was defined as the immunodominant clone. CDR3 amino acid sequences were checked for sharing between subjects and were compared against published repertoires and the VDJdb database. The raw public reads went through TCRdb reprocessing: fastp at Q25, MiXCR clone calling, in-frame beta chains kept. Rows are unified per CDR3 protein, each entry keeping the most common DNA and genes. What appears here as the V and J calls and clone size reflects TCRdb's work, not the paper's. This sample comprises about 190,000 distinct CDR3 sequences, 50% to 55% of them detected only once. The ten largest account for roughly 15% of the sample.

In this study, sorted CD4+ and CD8+ T cells from the blood of healthy subjects and of severe aplastic anemia patients had their TCR repertoires deep-sequenced. Ficoll-Paque density gradient centrifugation was used to isolate peripheral blood mononuclear cells. Before DNA was extracted, CD4+ and CD8+ T cells were sorted using either FACS or magnetic beads. This sequence uses TRBV15 and TRBJ2-2, and TRBD2 aligns with 7 junction nucleotides. This TCR was sampled from a human donor in good health, serving as a control. Material: sorted CD4+, CD8+, or CD8+CD57+ T cells (not recorded which) from PBMCs. The nucleotide sequence reads as follows: TGTGCCACTCGCTCGGGGGGTTACACCGGGGAGCTGTTTTTT. The translation is CATRSGGYTGELFF. The full variable domain, completed from the reference TRBV15 and TRBJ2-2 proteins outside the CDR3, reads DAMVIQNPRYQVTQFGKPVTLSCSQTLNHNVMYWYQQKSSQAPKLLFHYYDKDFNNEADTPDNFQSRRPNTSFCFLDIRSPGLGDTAMYLCATRSGGYTGELFFGEGSRLTVL.